The text below deals with one T cell receptor (beta chain). The data originate from a study of blood T cell repertoires in COVID-19. Study-wide context: Samples of COVID-19 (acute and convalescent) were obtained from the United States, Italy and Spain.

This table comes from immunoSEQ multiplex PCR, and its TCRdb copy is limited to in-frame clones, with some not included. This table has some 170,000 clones, 84% appearing once. Two negative PCRs, clearance, or symptom resolution characterized the recovered Cohort 3 donors. V lost 0 bases, J lost 8 bases, and 9 bases lay in between. CDR1 is SGDLS and CDR2 is YYNGEE in the germline V gene. The CDR3 loop spans 13 amino acids. V is TRBV9 and J is TRBJ1-3; D call uncertain. Sequencing was carried out using PBMCs or T cells enriched from blood (not recorded which). The sequence came from a man in his forties or fifties who had recovered from COVID-19. The CDR3 bases are TGTGCCAGCAGCGTAGCGCCAGGTGACACCATATATTTT. Translation gives CASSVAPGDTIYF.